What follows are 30 T cell receptor beta chains derived from one specimen sequenced in a study of shared clonotypes between healthy human individuals. The table came from immunoSEQ multiplex PCR; TCRdb's copy has only in-frame clones and leaves some out. This sample has 1.4 million to 1.5 million clones; more than 95% occur once, and the top ten carry roughly 1.2%. Sequencing input: naive CD4+ T cells sorted from blood. Subset: CD45RA+ positively selected. Every receptor here comes from a man aged 30 to 45 in good health.

The V call is TRBV9, the J call TRBJ2-1; 10 bases agree with TRBD2. This CDR3 is built from 17 residues. Germline V lookup: CDR1 SGDLS, CDR2 YYNGEE. J gave up 7 bases and V 4 bases, and 14 bases lay outside the gene matches. CDR3 coding DNA: TGTGCCAGCAGCCCCCGTGACGGACTAGCGGTGGTGAATGAGCAGTTCTTC. This gives the protein CASSPRDGLAVVNEQFF.

The V gene is TRBV15, the J gene TRBJ2-1; 9 bases line up with TRBD2. Germline V gene sequence: CDR1 LNHNV, CDR2 YYDKDF (reference sequence). V shed 1 base, J shed 5 bases, and the junction held 3 bases outside the gene matches. There are 15 residues in the CDR3. CDR3 coding DNA: TGTGCCACCAGCAGAGTAGCGGGAGCCAACAATGAGCAGTTCTTC. The encoded protein is CATSRVAGANNEQFF.

The chain carries TRBV5-4 and TRBJ2-3; 10 nucleotides match TRBD2. Losses at the gene ends were 5 bases for V and 5 bases for J; bases not matched to a gene: 11. CDR3 size: 16 residues. Per germline, CDR1 SGHNT and CDR2 YYREEE (reference sequence). The CDR3 bases are TGTGCCAGCAGTTCAAGCGGGAGGGCCATTCGAGATACGCAGTATTTT. This gives the protein CASSSSGRAIRDTQYF.

V gene TRBV7-6 combines with J gene TRBJ2-2; D uncertain. The CDR3 is 16 amino acids. Germline V gene sequence: CDR1 SGHVS, CDR2 FNYEAQ. V lost 5 bases and J lost 6, with 19 bases in between. The CDR3 sequence: CASSPTRGARSGELFF. The CDR3 nucleotides are TGTGCCAGCAGCCCGACGAGAGGCGCTCGTTCCGGGGAGCTGTTTTTT. Complete variable domain (other parts from reference TRBV7-6 and TRBJ2-2): GAGVSQSPRYKVTKRGQDVALRCDPISGHVSLYWYRQALGQGPEFLTYFNYEAQQDKSGLPNDRFSAERPEGSISTLTIQRTEQRDSAMYRCASSPTRGARSGELFFGEGSRLTVL.

The chain has TRBV5-1 and TRBJ2-3; D remains ambiguous. Germline values: CDR1 SGHRS, CDR2 YFSETQ. The V end was cut by 2 bases, the J end by 0 bases, with 7 bases between. The CDR3 spans 14 residues. The CDR3 spells CASSFARSTDTQYF. The CDR3 region has the DNA TGCGCCAGCAGCTTCGCCAGAAGCACAGATACGCAGTATTTT.

The rearrangement joins TRBV4-1 to TRBJ2-1, with D perhaps matching TRBD1 (6 bases). Per germline, CDR1 MGHRA and CDR2 YSYEKL. The CDR3 consists of 13 residues. The V end was cut by 0 bases, the J end by 9 bases, with 9 bases between. In nucleotides, the CDR3 is TGCGCCAGCAGCCAAGATCAGGGGTTTGAGCAGTTCTTC. Residues: CASSQDQGFEQFF.

The rearrangement joins TRBV7-9 to TRBJ2-7, with a tentative D call TRBD2 (5 bases). The V gene's germline CDR1 is SEHNR and CDR2 FQNEAQ (reference sequence). V was clipped by 5 bases and J by 5 bases, with 10 bases between them. The CDR3 has 12 residues. CDR3 sequence: CASSARADEQYF. CDR3 bases: TGTGCCAGCAGCGCCCGAGCGGACGAGCAGTACTTC.

V gene TRBV5-1 combines with J gene TRBJ2-5, with D perhaps TRBD2 (6 bases). V shed 0 bases and J shed 5 bases, with 11 bases lying between them. The CDR3 length is 14 residues. Germline assignment: CDR1 SGHRS and CDR2 YFSETQ. The CDR3 sequence is CASSLARGDETQYF. The CDR3 region has the DNA TGCGCCAGCAGCTTGGCGCGGGGTGATGAGACCCAGTACTTC.

The chain carries TRBV5-6 and TRBJ1-4; unclear D gene. V lost 0 bases and J 7 bases, leaving 10 bases between the germline ends. The CDR3 covers 14 residues. Germline V gives CDR1 SGHDT, CDR2 YYEEEE. This chain's CDR3 is CASSLGGRVEKLFF. The CDR3 bases are TGTGCCAGCAGCTTGGGTGGAAGGGTTGAAAAACTGTTTTTT.

V usage is TRBV2 and J usage is TRBJ2-2; 9 bases map to TRBD1. The trim removed 6 bases at V and 1 base at J, leaving 3 bases unmatched. Germline lookup yields CDR1 SNHLY and CDR2 FYNNEI. This CDR3 has 15 residues. DNA of the CDR3: TGTGCCAGCAGCGGGGGACAGGGGAACACCGGGGAGCTGTTTTTT. Translating gives CASSGGQGNTGELFF.

The rearrangement uses TRBV5-4 and TRBJ1-2; 7 bases map to TRBD1. Germline CDR1 reads SGHNT; CDR2 reads YYREEE (reference sequence). J gave up 4 bases and V 6 bases, and 12 bases lay outside the gene matches. The CDR3 totals 15 residues. This CDR3 reads CASTPWSRGSYGYTF. In DNA, the CDR3 is TGTGCCAGCACCCCTTGGTCCAGGGGGAGCTATGGCTACACCTTC.

The genes are TRBV28 and TRBJ2-3; 7 nucleotides align to TRBD1. This CDR3 is built from 14 residues. After removal of 3 bases from V and 4 bases from J, the junction contained 4 bases not matched to a gene. Germline CDR1 and CDR2: MDHEN and SYDVKM. CDR3 DNA sequence: TGTGCCAGCAGTTTCAGACAGGGTTCAGATACGCAGTATTTT. Translation: CASSFRQGSDTQYF.

V is TRBV6-5 and J is TRBJ1-1; no clear D. The germline V gene encodes CDR1 MNHEY and CDR2 SVGAGI. Deletions cut 2 bases from V and 4 bases from J, with 14 bases between. The CDR3 is made up of 15 amino acids. CDR3 in amino acids: CASSYLSRGVTEAFF. CDR3 coding DNA: TGTGCCAGCAGTTACCTCTCTCGGGGAGTCACTGAAGCTTTCTTT.

This clone was seen just once. This sequence joins TRBV2 and TRBJ2-3; possibly TRBD2 for D (5 bases). The CDR3 length is 17 residues. Germline-derived CDR1 and CDR2 are SNHLY and FYNNEI. The V gene lost 0 bases and the J gene lost 3 bases, with 16 bases spanning the gap. Here the CDR3 reads CASSEAPSGPRTDTQYF. The DNA for the CDR3 is TGTGCCAGCAGTGAAGCACCCAGCGGACCCCGGACAGATACGCAGTATTTT.

This chain joins TRBV18 and TRBJ2-5, with 11 positions matching TRBD2. J gave up 0 bases and V 2 bases, and 8 bases lay outside the gene matches. Germline V gene sequence: CDR1 KGHSH, CDR2 LQKENI. The CDR3 is 18 amino acids. CDR3 sequence: CASSPIGRLAGHQETQYF. The CDR3 DNA reads as TGTGCCAGCTCACCAATTGGAAGACTAGCGGGACACCAAGAGACCCAGTACTTC.

V usage is TRBV2 and J usage is TRBJ1-2; 7 nucleotides align to TRBD1. Trimming removed 9 bases from V and 2 bases from J; junction bases left unmatched: 6. Germline CDR1 is SNHLY and CDR2 is FYNNEI. The CDR3 has 13 amino acids. Here the CDR3 DNA reads TGTGCCAGTAATCTGGGACAGAACTATGGCTACACCTTC. Its protein is CASNLGQNYGYTF.

The chain joins TRBV14 to TRBJ1-3; D gene unclear. V was cut by 4 bases and J by 2 bases, with 9 bases left in between. The CDR3 sequence is 14 residues long. CDR1 SGHDN and CDR2 FVKESK come from the germline V gene. The CDR3 here is CASSPPRTGNTIYF. CDR3 nucleotide sequence: TGTGCCAGCAGCCCGCCCCGCACTGGAAACACCATATATTTT.

The rearrangement uses TRBV5-1 and TRBJ1-2; 9 positions agree with TRBD1. The germline gives CDR1 SGHRS, CDR2 YFSETQ. The CDR3 runs to 17 residues. V was pared by 1 base and J by 2 bases, with 9 bases of the junction left unmatched. This chain's CDR3 is CASSLKTGGSLNYGYTF. For the CDR3, the DNA is TGCGCCAGCAGCTTGAAAACAGGGGGCAGTCTCAACTATGGCTACACCTTC.

The chain employs TRBV18 and TRBJ1-1; maybe TRBD1 (6 bases). The CDR3 is made up of 14 amino acids. Trimming removed 4 bases at V and 3 bases at J, with 12 bases between. CDR1 and CDR2 (germline): KGHSH, LQKENI. DNA of the CDR3: TGTGCCAGCTCACAAAAGGACAGTTACACTGAAGCTTTCTTT. Encoded protein: CASSQKDSYTEAFF.

The chain uses TRBV28 and TRBJ1-1, with 7 bases that match TRBD1. After removal of 1 base from V and 0 bases from J, the junction contained 11 bases not matched to a gene. The CDR3 contains 18 residues. Germline CDR1 MDHEN, CDR2 SYDVKM. The CDR3 region is CASSLLTGALRLNTEAFF. CDR3 DNA sequence: TGTGCCAGCAGTTTATTAACAGGGGCATTAAGGTTGAACACTGAAGCTTTCTTT.

V gene TRBV28 combines with J gene TRBJ2-3; 10 bases line up with TRBD2. V was pared by 2 bases and J by 2 bases, with 1 base of the junction left unmatched. Germline loops: CDR1 MDHEN, CDR2 SYDVKM. CDR3 length equals 15 residues. This CDR3 is CASSLSGRATDTQYF. In nucleotides, the CDR3 is TGTGCCAGCAGTTTAAGCGGGAGGGCCACAGATACGCAGTATTTT.

The rearrangement uses TRBV7-9 and TRBJ2-7; TRBD1 aligns across 8 bases. The CDR3 loop spans 13 amino acids. J was trimmed by 5 bases and V by 3 bases; bases with no gene match: 3. The germline CDR1 and CDR2 sequences are SEHNR and FQNEAQ (reference sequence). The CDR3 DNA reads TGTGCCAGCAGCTTGGGACAGGCAAACGAGCAGTACTTC. Protein sequence: CASSLGQANEQYF.

The sample holds one count of this clone. The J gene is TRBJ2-1, the V gene TRBV28, with D unresolved. V lost 1 base and J lost 4, with 17 bases in between. Germline lookup yields CDR1 MDHEN and CDR2 SYDVKM. CDR3 length: 17 residues. CDR3 in DNA: TGTGCCAGCAGTTTATTGGATTGGCAGCCCGTATACAATGAGCAGTTCTTC. As protein: CASSLLDWQPVYNEQFF.

This chain uses TRBV7-4 with TRBJ1-1, with D perhaps matching TRBD1 (5 bases). This CDR3 has 14 amino acids. V was cut by 5 bases and J by 1 base, with 11 bases left in between. Germline V gene sequence: CDR1 SGHVT, CDR2 SQSDAQ. The CDR3 nucleotides are TGTGCCAGCAGCAAAACCGACAGGAACACTGAAGCTTTCTTT. Translated: CASSKTDRNTEAFF.

The V and J genes are TRBV2 and TRBJ1-1; no clear D gene. V lost 7 bases to trimming and J lost 2 bases, with 14 bases between them. Germline loops: CDR1 SNHLY, CDR2 FYNNEI. The CDR3 is made up of 14 amino acids. The CDR3 loop is CASILGNFNTEAFF. Here the CDR3 DNA reads TGTGCCAGCATCCTTGGCAATTTTAACACTGAAGCTTTCTTT.

The CDR3 DNA reads TGTGCCAGTTGCACAGCTTCGTGCAATCAGCCCCAGCATTTT. This codes for CASCTASCNQPQHF. This chain links TRBV19 with TRBJ1-5; D not resolved. Germline CDR1 LNHDA, CDR2 SQIVND (reference sequence). CDR3 length: 14 amino acids. V lost 8 bases to trimming and J lost 2 bases, with 13 bases between them.

This chain links TRBV19 with TRBJ2-5; 10 positions agree with TRBD2. V lost 6 bases and J lost 4; bases outside the gene matches: 2. This CDR3 is 13 amino acids long. Germline CDR1 LNHDA, CDR2 SQIVND (reference sequence). The CDR3: CASRGTSVETQYF. The CDR3 DNA is TGTGCCAGTAGGGGGACTAGCGTAGAGACCCAGTACTTC.

This chain uses TRBV25-1 with TRBJ2-1; possible D gene TRBD1, 6 bases. The CDR3 is made up of 14 amino acids. From germline, CDR1 is MGHDK and CDR2 SYGVNS. V was clipped by 10 bases and J by 5 bases, with 18 bases between them. CDR3 residues: CATARWGQHNEQFF. Written as DNA, the CDR3 is TGTGCCACAGCCCGTTGGGGGCAACACAATGAGCAGTTCTTC. Looking up the rest from reference TRBV25-1 and TRBJ2-1 gives the full variable domain: EADIYQTPRYLVIGTGKKITLECSQTMGHDKMYWYQQDPGMELHLIHYSYGVNSTEKGDLSSESTVSRIRTEHFPLTLESARPSHTSQYLCATARWGQHNEQFFGPGTRLTVL.

The genes are TRBV19 and TRBJ1-2; TRBD1 matches 10 bases. This CDR3 is built from 14 residues. Trimming removed 6 bases from V and 4 bases from J; junction bases left unmatched: 5. Germline V gives CDR1 LNHDA, CDR2 SQIVND (reference sequence). The CDR3 here is CASRGQGRIYGYTF. The CDR3, as DNA: TGTGCCAGTAGGGGACAGGGGAGAATCTATGGCTACACCTTC.

The genes are TRBV28 and TRBJ1-3, with D uncertain. Trimming cost V 5 bases and J 0 bases, with 5 bases left between them. CDR1 and CDR2 from the germline V gene are MDHEN and SYDVKM. This CDR3 is 13 amino acids long. DNA of the CDR3: TGTGCCAGCAGTGCCAACTCTGGAAACACCATATATTTT. Amino acid sequence: CASSANSGNTIYF. The entire variable domain, with the rest obtained from reference TRBV28 and TRBJ1-3, is as follows: DVKVTQSSRYLVKRTGEKVFLECVQDMDHENMFWYRQDPGLGLRLIYFSYDVKMKEKGDIPEGYSVSREKKERFSLILESASTNQTSMYLCASSANSGNTIYFGEGSWLTVV.